The 28 T cell receptor beta chains below were found in one sample sequenced in a study of blood T cells in healthy people across ages (dated by TCRdb to between 2014 and 2017). The library relied on 5' RACE. The listed sequencing device is Illumina HiSeq 2500. A second PCR of about 6 to 12 cycles was performed with a sample-barcoded 5' primer and a J-beta primer mix. TCRdb took the public reads, trimmed them with fastp at Q25, ran MiXCR for clone calling and kept in-frame beta chains. Records with the same CDR3 protein are collapsed into one entry carrying the most frequent genes and DNA. Counted in this sample were 750,000 to 950,000 distinct CDR3 sequences; 53% of them appeared once. 40% to 50% of the sample rests with the top ten. Input material: blood. Receptor source: an elderly man in good health.

The rearrangement joins TRBV14 to TRBJ1-6, with 7 bases identical to TRBD1. V dropped 4 bases and J dropped 8; count of bases not matched to a gene: 8. This CDR3 region has 15 residues. Germline V gives CDR1 SGHDN, CDR2 FVKESK. CDR3 in DNA: TGTGCCAGCAGCCCTATAGGGGACAGCTATTCACCCCTCCACTTT. As protein: CASSPIGDSYSPLHF.

Only one count was recorded for this clonotype. The chain recombines TRBV11-3 with TRBJ2-1; D might be TRBD2 (6 bases). CDR3 length: 14 amino acids. Deletions cut 4 bases from V and 13 bases from J, with 20 bases between. CDR1 SGHNT and CDR2 YENEEA come from the germline V gene. The DNA of the CDR3 is TGTGCCAGCAGCTCGGGGGACGTCCAAGAGACCCAGTTCTTC. Amino acids: CASSSGDVQETQFF.

The chain joins TRBV7-2 to TRBJ2-7; D might be TRBD1 or TRBD2, each matching 5 bases. Deletions cut 3 bases from V and 3 bases from J, with 12 bases between. The CDR3 contains 14 residues. Germline CDR1 is SGHTA and CDR2 is FQGNSA. CDR3 residues: CASSFPGRIYEQYF. CDR3 bases: TGTGCCAGCAGCTTCCCGGGACGGATCTACGAGCAGTACTTC.

This CDR3 is CASSPTPKGGGTDTQYF. Written as DNA, the CDR3 is TGCGCCAGCAGCCCTACTCCTAAAGGGGGCGGCACAGATACGCAGTATTTT. This chain joins TRBV5-1 and TRBJ2-3; 7 bases line up with TRBD1. Trimming removed 4 bases from V and 1 base from J; junction bases left unmatched: 12. The CDR3 is made up of 17 amino acids. The germline CDR1 and CDR2 sequences are SGHRS and YFSETQ.

V usage is TRBV4-1 and J usage is TRBJ1-1; D remains ambiguous. In germline, CDR1 is MGHRA, CDR2 YSYEKL. The V and J ends lost 4 bases and 1 base respectively, with 16 bases between them. The CDR3 is 16 amino acids. In DNA, the CDR3 is TGCGCCAGCAGCCCCAGATTGGCCCAGGAGAACACTGAAGCTTTCTTT. Translated, it gives CASSPRLAQENTEAFF.

This clonotype has more than one count but fewer than ten. The V and J genes are TRBV24-1 and TRBJ2-1; possibly TRBD1 for D (5 bases). Per germline, CDR1 KGHDR and CDR2 SFDVKD. V was trimmed by 4 bases and J by 4 bases, leaving 13 bases between them. The CDR3 runs to 15 residues. CDR3 sequence (DNA): TGTGCCACCAGTGACCCCACTAACAGGTACAATGAGCAGTTCTTC. Translation: CATSDPTNRYNEQFF.

This chain joins TRBV7-7 and TRBJ2-1; possibly TRBD2 for D (6 bases). CDR1 is SSHAT, CDR2 FNYEAQ, per germline (reference sequence). The CDR3 runs 15 residues. Trimming pared 1 base from V and 3 bases from J, leaving 10 bases between. The DNA of the CDR3 is TGTGCCAGCAGCTTAGGGGACTCAAACTACAATGAGCAGTTCTTC. It codes for CASSLGDSNYNEQFF.

This chain connects TRBV2 to TRBJ2-1, with 9 nucleotides matching TRBD2. This CDR3 contains 14 residues. Trimming cost V 7 bases and J 3 bases; bases outside gene matches: 4. Germline V gives CDR1 SNHLY, CDR2 FYNNEI. The CDR3 sequence: CASTAGGHYNEQFF. The DNA for the CDR3 is TGTGCCAGCACGGCGGGAGGGCACTACAATGAGCAGTTCTTC.

The chain has TRBV24-1 and TRBJ2-2; a possible D gene is TRBD1 (6 bases). The germline gives CDR1 KGHDR, CDR2 SFDVKD. The CDR3 has 17 residues. Trimming removed 5 bases from V and 3 bases from J, with 18 bases in between. CDR3 residues: CATSGTQGDTHTGELFF. The DNA of the CDR3 is TGTGCCACCAGTGGAACTCAAGGGGACACCCACACCGGGGAGCTGTTTTTT.

The CDR3 coding sequence is TGTGCCAGCAGCCGCACACAGAACACTGAAGCTTTCTTT. Translation: CASSRTQNTEAFF. The chain combines TRBV4-2 with TRBJ1-1; the D is unclear. The V end lost 4 bases, the J end lost 1 base, and 7 bases lay between the germline ends. This CDR3 is built from 13 residues. Per the germline V gene, CDR1 is LGHNA and CDR2 is YNFKEQ.

This clonotype was recorded a few times. The chain links TRBV20-1 to TRBJ2-1; TRBD2 matches at 9 bases. The trim removed 7 bases at V and 5 bases at J, leaving 9 bases unmatched. The germline CDR1 and CDR2 sequences are DFQATT and SNEGSKA (reference sequence). This CDR3 comprises 14 residues. In DNA, the CDR3 is TGCAGTGTGGCGGGAGGGCCTAAGGACAATGAGCAGTTCTTC. This sequence encodes CSVAGGPKDNEQFF.

The chain carries TRBV7-9 and TRBJ2-1, with 8 bases fitting TRBD2. The CDR3 has 17 amino acids. V dropped 1 base and J dropped 4; count of bases not matched to a gene: 9. Germline V gives CDR1 SEHNR, CDR2 FQNEAQ (reference sequence). In DNA, the CDR3 is TGTGCCAGCAGCTTAGACGGGGCGGGACTAGGTTACAATGAGCAGTTCTTC. This sequence encodes CASSLDGAGLGYNEQFF.

The rearrangement joins TRBV7-2 to TRBJ2-5; 9 positions match TRBD1. The DNA end lines up better with TRBJ2-7; the J call may be wrong. CDR1 SGHTA and CDR2 FQGNSA come from the germline V gene. The CDR3 is 14 amino acids. CDR3 protein: CASSYRTGDYEQYF. DNA for the CDR3: TGTGCCAGCAGCTACCGGACAGGGGACTACGAGCAGTACTTC.

This chain joins TRBV5-1 and TRBJ2-1, with D possibly matching TRBD1 (6 bases). Per germline, CDR1 SGHRS and CDR2 YFSETQ. V shed 4 bases and J shed 3 bases, with 17 bases lying between them. The CDR3 runs 16 residues. CDR3 region: CASSTDSPPIYNEQFF. Written as DNA, the CDR3 is TGCGCCAGCAGCACGGACAGCCCTCCGATCTACAATGAGCAGTTCTTC.

CDR3 nucleotide sequence: TGTGCCAGCTCTGAGACAGGCCCCAGTGGCTACACCTTC. Translation: CASSETGPSGYTF. The V gene is TRBV18, the J gene TRBJ1-2; D may be TRBD1 (6 bases). This CDR3 has 13 amino acids. Trimming pared 6 bases from V and 7 bases from J, leaving 15 bases between. From germline, CDR1 is KGHSH and CDR2 LQKENI.

This clonotype was detected only a few times. V and J are TRBV11-3 and TRBJ2-3; weak D call: TRBD2 (5 bases). V lost 1 base to trimming and J lost 1 base, with 12 bases between them. The CDR3 spans 16 residues. CDR1 is SGHNT and CDR2 is YENEEA in the germline V gene. The CDR3 region has the DNA TGTGCCAGCAGCTTAGGGGGTAGCGACGGCACAGATACGCAGTATTTT. Amino acid sequence: CASSLGGSDGTDTQYF.

V usage is TRBV9 and J usage is TRBJ2-3; D is perhaps TRBD2 (6 bases). This CDR3 has 14 amino acids. CDR1 is SGDLS and CDR2 is YYNGEE in the germline V gene. V lost 2 bases and J 4 bases, leaving 11 bases between the germline ends. The CDR3 region has the DNA TGTGCCAGCAGCGTTGGTACGGGAGCAGATACGCAGTATTTT. Translated: CASSVGTGADTQYF.

This rearrangement joins TRBV5-8 to TRBJ2-7; no clear D. The J call is uncertain, as TRBJ2-5 better fits the DNA end. The CDR3 runs to 13 residues. CDR1 and CDR2 (germline): SGHTS, YDEGEE. DNA of the CDR3: TGTGCCAGCAGCTTCGGGTACTGGGAGACCCAGTACTTC. Its translation: CASSFGYWETQYF.

The chain has TRBV24-1 and TRBJ2-1; 8 nucleotides agree with TRBD1. The germline CDR1 and CDR2 sequences are KGHDR and SFDVKD. The CDR3 length is 12 residues. Germline trimming cut 9 bases from V and 8 bases from J; bases unmatched to any gene: 5. CDR3 DNA sequence: TGTGCCACCGGACAGGGTTGGGATGAGCAGTTCTTC. Amino acids: CATGQGWDEQFF.

The CDR3 DNA is TGTGCCAGCCGATGGGGGGAGAGGGGGGAGCTGTTTTTT. Residues: CASRWGERGELFF. The genes are TRBV9 and TRBJ2-2, with D possibly matching TRBD2 (6 bases). There are 13 residues in the CDR3. Germline V gene sequence: CDR1 SGDLS, CDR2 YYNGEE. Deletions cut 7 bases from V and 8 bases from J, with 15 bases between.

V gene TRBV29-1 combines with J gene TRBJ2-7; D is perhaps TRBD1 (5 bases). The CDR3 extends over 15 amino acids. Per germline, CDR1 SQVTM and CDR2 ANQGSEA. This CDR3 reads CNDIGDPFFAYEQYF. For the CDR3, the DNA is TGCAACGACATAGGGGATCCATTCTTCGCATACGAGCAGTACTTC.

The chain links TRBV5-1 to TRBJ2-4; D is ambiguous. This CDR3 comprises 15 residues. Germline V lookup: CDR1 SGHRS, CDR2 YFSETQ. Trimming removed 0 bases at V and 1 base at J, with 8 bases between. This chain's CDR3 is CASSLASVAKNIQYF. CDR3 nucleotide sequence: TGCGCCAGCAGCTTGGCGAGCGTGGCCAAAAACATTCAGTACTTC.

In DNA form, the CDR3 reads TGTGCCAGCAGTTACTCGAGTGCAGGGGTCGCGGGGGGCTACACCTTC. Encoded protein: CASSYSSAGVAGGYTF. J is TRBJ1-2 and V is TRBV6-6, with D perhaps TRBD1 (6 bases). Germline CDR1 and CDR2: MNHNY and SVGAGI (reference sequence). V was trimmed by 0 bases and J by 8 bases, leaving 19 bases between them. The CDR3 is 16 amino acids.

The J gene is TRBJ2-4, the V gene TRBV20-1; a possible D gene is TRBD2 (5 bases). The DNA end is a closer match to TRBJ2-7, so the J assignment may be wrong. The CDR3 has 16 residues. Germline CDR1 DFQATT, CDR2 SNEGSKA (reference sequence). The CDR3 nucleotides read TGCAGTGCCTTAGTCCCGACTACACCCTATATCTACGAGCAGTACTTC. Translating gives CSALVPTTPYIYEQYF.

The chain joins TRBV7-7 to TRBJ2-5; the D is unclear. CDR1 and CDR2 from the germline V gene are SSHAT and FNYEAQ (reference sequence). Deletions cut 2 bases from V and 4 bases from J, with 11 bases between. The CDR3 spans 14 residues. CDR3 sequence (DNA): TGTGCCAGCAGCTTATCGGCCGTGGTAGAGACCCAGTACTTC. Its protein product is CASSLSAVVETQYF.

The gene calls are TRBV27 and TRBJ2-5; D uncertain. The J call could be wrong; TRBJ2-7 is a better fit for the DNA end. Germline-derived CDR1 and CDR2 are MNHEY and SMNVEV (reference sequence). The CDR3 has 15 residues. As DNA, the CDR3 is TGTGCCAGCAGTTCGAGCCATACCCCTTACTACGAGCAGTACTTC. This translates into CASSSSHTPYYEQYF.

This clonotype has just a few counts. The V and J genes are TRBV7-2 and TRBJ2-1, with a tentative D call TRBD1 (9 bases). Trimming left V 6 bases short and J 12 bases short, with 27 bases between. Germline V CDR1 and CDR2: SGHTA, FQGNSA. The CDR3 is 16 amino acids. The CDR3: CASRYNGGQGLGAQFF. The CDR3 coding sequence is TGTGCCAGCAGATATAATGGGGGACAGGGACTAGGGGCGCAGTTCTTC.

The CDR3 loop is CASSFQDSGNTEAFF. CDR3 bases: TGCGCCAGCAGCTTTCAGGACAGCGGGAACACTGAAGCTTTCTTT. The rearrangement uses TRBV5-1 and TRBJ1-1, with a tentative D call TRBD1 (6 bases). The germline V and J ends were trimmed by 2 bases and 1 base, with 12 bases remaining between them. The germline V gene has CDR1 SGHRS and CDR2 YFSETQ. This CDR3 is built from 15 residues.